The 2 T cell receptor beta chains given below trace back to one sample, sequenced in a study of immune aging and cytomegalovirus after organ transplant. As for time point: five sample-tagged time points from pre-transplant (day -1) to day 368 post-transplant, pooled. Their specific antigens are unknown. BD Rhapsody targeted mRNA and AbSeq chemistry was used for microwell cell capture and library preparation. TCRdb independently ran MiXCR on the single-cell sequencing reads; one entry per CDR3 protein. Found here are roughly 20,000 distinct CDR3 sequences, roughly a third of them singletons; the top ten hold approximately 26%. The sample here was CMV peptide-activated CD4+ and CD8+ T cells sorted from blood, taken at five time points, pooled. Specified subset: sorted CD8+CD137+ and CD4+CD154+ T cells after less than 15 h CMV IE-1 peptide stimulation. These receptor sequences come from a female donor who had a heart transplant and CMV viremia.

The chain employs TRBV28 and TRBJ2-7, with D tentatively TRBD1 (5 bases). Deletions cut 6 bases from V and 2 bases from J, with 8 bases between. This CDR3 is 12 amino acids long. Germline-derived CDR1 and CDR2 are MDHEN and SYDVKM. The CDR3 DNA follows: TGTGCCAGCAGAGGACAAACCTACGAGCAGTACTTC. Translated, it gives CASRGQTYEQYF.

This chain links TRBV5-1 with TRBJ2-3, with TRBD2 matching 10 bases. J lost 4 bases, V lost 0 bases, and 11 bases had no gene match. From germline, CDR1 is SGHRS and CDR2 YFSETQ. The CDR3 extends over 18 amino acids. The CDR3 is CASSLELAGVSGPDTQYF. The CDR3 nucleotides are TGCGCCAGCAGCTTGGAGCTAGCGGGAGTCAGCGGCCCAGATACGCAGTATTTT.